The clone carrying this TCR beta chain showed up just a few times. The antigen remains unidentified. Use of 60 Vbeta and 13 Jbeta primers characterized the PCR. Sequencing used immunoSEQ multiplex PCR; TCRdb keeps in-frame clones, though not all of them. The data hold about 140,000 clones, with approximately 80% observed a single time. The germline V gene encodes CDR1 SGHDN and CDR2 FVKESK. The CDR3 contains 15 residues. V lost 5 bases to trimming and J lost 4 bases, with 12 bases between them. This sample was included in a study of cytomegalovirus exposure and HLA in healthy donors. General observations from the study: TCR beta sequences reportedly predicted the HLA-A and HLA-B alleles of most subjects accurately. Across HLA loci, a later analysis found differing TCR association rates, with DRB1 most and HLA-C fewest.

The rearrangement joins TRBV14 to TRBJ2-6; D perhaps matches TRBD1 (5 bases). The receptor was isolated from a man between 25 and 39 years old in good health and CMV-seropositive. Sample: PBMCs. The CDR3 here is CASSSPGPGANVLTF. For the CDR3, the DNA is TGTGCCAGCAGCTCCCCAGGGCCCGGGGCCAACGTCCTGACTTTC. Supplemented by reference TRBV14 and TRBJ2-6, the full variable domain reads EAGVTQFPSHSVIEKGQTVTLRCDPISGHDNLYWYRRVMGKEIKFLLHFVKESKQDESGMPNNRFLAERTGGTYSTLKVQPAELEDSGVYFCASSSPGPGANVLTFGAGSRLTVL.